The next 20 T cell receptor beta chains were all read from a single sample in a study of vaccination and CD4 T cells after COVID-19. Sequencing of cultured CD4+ T cell DNA used the Oncomine TCR Beta short-read assay. The genomic DNA was obtained from cultured CD4+ T cells by extraction with the QIAamp micro DNA kit. A single record per CDR3 protein comes from TCRdb applying MiXCR to the PCR reads. The sample lists approximately 9,000 distinct CDR3 sequences, 35% to 45% seen once, with approximately 15% in the top ten. As for treatment: approximately 11-day PBMC culture with coronavirus spike peptide pools or control peptides (ViraFEST assay). Before the COVID-19 pandemic (2011-2018), CD4+ T cells were obtained from the unexposed donor. No antigen has been assigned to these receptors. The sample taken for sequencing was CD4+ T cells from blood, cultured in vitro. The receptors shown here come from a human donor in good health.

The chain couples TRBV7-9 to TRBJ1-6; 11 bases fit TRBD1. CDR1 SEHNR and CDR2 FQNEAQ come from the germline V gene (reference sequence). The CDR3 is 18 residues long. The V gene end was trimmed by 8 bases and the J gene end by 6 bases; junction bases not matched to a gene: 15. Here the CDR3 reads CASQRVLTGTGGNSPLHF. CDR3 nucleotide sequence: TGTGCCAGCCAACGGGTACTAACCGGGACAGGGGGTAATTCACCCCTCCACTTT.

The rearrangement joins TRBV6-2 or TRBV6-3 to TRBJ2-1, with D uncertain. Germline V gene sequence: CDR1 MNHEY, CDR2 SVGEGT. The CDR3 has 12 residues. The V end lost 0 bases, the J end lost 12 bases, and 9 bases lay between the germline ends. The CDR3 DNA is TGTGCCAGCAGTTACTCTTCCTTGCTGCAGTTCTTC. This codes for CASSYSSLLQFF.

V gene TRBV21-1 combines with J gene TRBJ2-7; the D call in the table, TRBD2, was not verified against the DNA. TRBV21-1 is noted as a pseudogene. The CDR3 is 13 amino acids. This CDR3 is CASFGTSQNEQYF. Here the CDR3 DNA reads TGTGCCAGTTTTGGGACTAGCCAAAACGAGCAGTACTTC.

This clonotype has more than one count but fewer than ten. V usage is TRBV6-1 and J usage is TRBJ2-3; 7 nucleotides match TRBD1. The CDR3 consists of 13 residues. Germline assignment: CDR1 MNHNS and CDR2 SASEGT. V lost 10 bases, J lost 1 base, and 5 bases stayed unmatched. The CDR3 region has the DNA TGTGCCACACAGGGGAGAGGCACAGATACGCAGTATTTT. Residues: CATQGRGTDTQYF.

The chain links TRBV6-1 to TRBJ2-6; D tentatively fits TRBD1 or TRBD2 (6 bases each). Germline-derived CDR1 and CDR2 are MNHNS and SASEGT. The V gene lost 7 bases and the J gene lost 4 bases, with 17 bases spanning the gap. The CDR3 is 16 amino acids. The chain's CDR3 is CASNPRGAQGANVLTF. The CDR3 DNA is TGTGCCAGCAATCCGAGGGGGGCGCAGGGGGCCAACGTCCTGACTTTC.

The chain recombines TRBV29-1 with TRBJ2-7; no reliable D call. CDR1 is SQVTM and CDR2 is ANQGSEA in the germline V gene. Trimming cost V 4 bases and J 5 bases, with 9 bases left between them. The CDR3 is 11 amino acids. This chain's CDR3 is CSVASRNEQYF. Here the CDR3 DNA reads TGCAGCGTTGCCAGTCGTAACGAGCAGTACTTC.

This rearrangement joins TRBV6-1 to TRBJ2-1; 9 nucleotides match TRBD2. Trimming removed 7 bases from V and 8 bases from J; junction bases left unmatched: 6. The V gene's germline CDR1 is MNHNS and CDR2 SASEGT. This CDR3 comprises 13 residues. The CDR3 region is CASKGSGRHEQFF. Written as DNA, the CDR3 is TGTGCCAGCAAGGGTAGCGGGAGACATGAGCAGTTCTTC.

The chain combines TRBV29-1 with TRBJ2-2; D unclear. Looked up from germline, CDR1 is SQVTM and CDR2 is ANQGSEA. The CDR3 sequence is 14 residues long. V was pared by 3 bases and J by 1 base, with 9 bases between. In DNA, the CDR3 is TGCAGCGTTGAGGGCAGACTGAACACCGGGGAGCTGTTTTTT. It yields the protein CSVEGRLNTGELFF.

This chain uses TRBV7-3 with TRBJ1-6; 9 positions agree with TRBD1. The V gene end was trimmed by 5 bases and the J gene end by 8 bases; junction bases not matched to a gene: 10. The CDR3 consists of 16 residues. From germline, CDR1 is SGHTA and CDR2 FQGTGA. The CDR3, as DNA: TGTGCCAGCAGCCTACGGACAGGGGATGGGGATTCACCCCTCCACTTT. This sequence encodes CASSLRTGDGDSPLHF.

The rearrangement joins TRBV6-1 to TRBJ1-1; 8 bases are a match to TRBD1. Germline lookup yields CDR1 MNHNS and CDR2 SASEGT. After removal of 8 bases from V and 6 bases from J, the junction contained 11 bases not matched to a gene. The CDR3 sequence is 14 residues long. This CDR3 reads CASGNRGVWAEAFF. The CDR3 coding sequence is TGTGCCAGCGGAAACAGGGGGGTTTGGGCTGAAGCTTTCTTT.

The V call is TRBV7-9, the J call TRBJ2-2; D call uncertain. V was trimmed by 3 bases and J by 7 bases, leaving 3 bases between them. Germline loops: CDR1 SEHNR, CDR2 FQNEAQ (reference sequence). The CDR3 contains 11 residues. The CDR3 loop reads CASSFVGELFF. In nucleotides, the CDR3 is TGTGCCAGCAGCTTTGTCGGGGAGCTGTTTTTT. Full variable domain (outside the CDR3, taken from reference TRBV7-9 and TRBJ2-2): DTGVSQNPRHKITKRGQNVTFRCDPISEHNRLYWYRQTLGQGPEFLTYFQNEAQLEKSRLLSDRFSAERPKGSFSTLEIQRTEQGDSAMYLCASSFVGELFFGEGSRLTVL.

The chain carries TRBV18 and TRBJ2-7; 11 nucleotides line up with TRBD1. CDR3 size: 14 residues. J lost 3 bases, V lost 4 bases, and 2 bases had no gene match. The germline V gene encodes CDR1 KGHSH and CDR2 LQKENI. This CDR3 is CASSLGQGDYEQYF. The CDR3, as DNA: TGTGCCAGCTCACTGGGACAGGGGGACTACGAGCAGTACTTC.

The V call is TRBV2, the J call TRBJ2-7; D is uncertain. V gave up 0 bases and J gave up 6 bases, with 18 bases separating them. This CDR3 region has 16 residues. Germline-derived CDR1 and CDR2 are SNHLY and FYNNEI. The CDR3 DNA follows: TGTGCCAGCAGTGAAGCGAGTAGGTTGGGAAGAGGCGAGCAGTACTTC. It yields the protein CASSEASRLGRGEQYF.

This clonotype showed up just a few times. The gene calls are TRBV15 and TRBJ1-2; 10 nucleotides agree with TRBD1. The CDR3 consists of 14 residues. Trimming removed 3 bases from V and 4 bases from J; junction bases left unmatched: 2. CDR1 is LNHNV, CDR2 YYDKDF, per germline (reference sequence). CDR3: CATSRDRGGYGYTF. CDR3 DNA sequence: TGTGCCACCAGCAGGGACAGGGGGGGCTATGGCTACACCTTC.

The chain carries TRBV19 and TRBJ1-2, with 9 bases aligning to TRBD1. CDR3 size: 18 residues. V trimming: 3 bases; J trimming: 1 base; junction bases outside the gene matches: 12. CDR1 is LNHDA, CDR2 SQIVND, per germline (reference sequence). The chain's CDR3 is CASSIAGTGSLHNYGYTF. The CDR3 coding sequence is TGTGCCAGTAGTATTGCCGGGACAGGGTCCCTACATAACTATGGCTACACCTTC.

This clonotype turned up a few times. CDR3 coding DNA: TGTGCCAGCAGTTACTCCCCCTGGGGCAGGGGGCTCGCTGAAGCTTTCTTT. Encoded protein: CASSYSPWGRGLAEAFF. This chain joins TRBV6-5 and TRBJ1-1; 8 bases align to TRBD1. Germline V gives CDR1 MNHEY, CDR2 SVGAGI. The CDR3 covers 17 residues. J lost 6 bases, V lost 0 bases, and 12 bases had no gene match.

CDR3 residues: CASSLPRGYTEAFF. For the CDR3, the DNA is TGTGCCAGCAGCTTACCCAGGGGGTATACTGAAGCTTTCTTT. The chain recombines TRBV11-2 with TRBJ1-1; 7 bases are shared with TRBD1. The CDR3 runs 14 residues. The V segment lost 2 bases and the J segment 5 bases; nucleotides outside the gene matches: 5. Germline V gives CDR1 SGHAT, CDR2 FQNNGV.

This sequence joins TRBV20-1 and TRBJ2-1; D is uncertain. The CDR3 sequence is 13 residues long. Germline V gene lookup returns CDR1 DFQATT and CDR2 SNEGSKA (reference sequence). V was clipped by 1 base and J by 0 bases, with 4 bases between them. In nucleotides, the CDR3 is TGCAGTGCTAGAGCGGGCTCCTACAATGAGCAGTTCTTC. It codes for CSARAGSYNEQFF.

The chain has TRBV20-1 and TRBJ2-5, with unresolved D. Germline lookup yields CDR1 DFQATT and CDR2 SNEGSKA (reference sequence). The CDR3 sequence is 11 residues long. Trimming stripped 3 bases from V and 4 bases from J, with 6 bases between. The CDR3 spells CSARLGETQYF. CDR3 DNA: TGCAGTGCTAGGCTAGGAGAGACCCAGTACTTC.

V gene TRBV20-1 combines with J gene TRBJ2-2; 8 positions match TRBD1. J lost 8 bases, V lost 2 bases, and 10 bases had no gene match. Germline CDR1 is DFQATT and CDR2 is SNEGSKA (reference sequence). This CDR3 is built from 15 residues. The CDR3 DNA reads TGCAGTGCTAGACCCGGACAGGGTGTAGCGGGGGAGCTGTTTTTT. Translation: CSARPGQGVAGELFF.